This T cell receptor beta chain was identified during a study of response to subunit inactivated influenza vaccine. MiXCR, run by TCRdb on the RT-PCR reads, gives a single entry per CDR3 protein. The sample contains roughly 500,000 distinct CDR3 sequences, about 15% of which appear only once. Study conclusions and caveats: Only a handful of new T cells, the authors suggested, are recruited with each seasonal influenza vaccination.

CDR3 length: 14 residues. The germline CDR1 and CDR2 sequences are SGHVS and FQNEAQ. The V and J ends lost 2 bases and 3 bases respectively, with 11 bases between them. Remarks on this clonotype: Its antigen is undetermined.

The J gene is TRBJ2-7, the V gene TRBV7-8; D is undetermined. This receptor was taken from a man between 50 and 70 years old who received an inactivated influenza vaccine. The sequencing here drew on CD4+ T cells sorted from PBMCs, taken less than 25 months after vaccination. The CDR3 loop is CASSLFAAFYEQYF. CDR3 in DNA: TGTGCCAGCAGCTTATTCGCGGCTTTCTACGAGCAGTACTTC.